A single sample is the source of the 11 T cell receptor beta chains below, sequenced in a study of regulatory T cells in long-lasting Graves disease. As for time point: newly diagnosed GD, antithyroid drugs for less than 3 months. Following extraction of RNA from PBMCs, that RNA was used to make the TCR library. Construction of the TCR beta libraries employed iRepertoire HTBI primers in conjunction with Arm-PCR of CDR3 regions. TCRdb used MiXCR to reprocess the multiplex PCR reads, holding one entry per CDR3 protein. The sample consists of 200,000 to 250,000 distinct CDR3 sequences, roughly 18% of them appearing once. These records were also assigned to another study, of T cells in Graves' hyperthyroidism and ophthalmopathy.

Sequenced here: peripheral blood mononuclear cells (PBMCs), sampled at new diagnosis, from a patient treated with antithyroid drugs. The source of these receptors is a woman aged 25 to 39 with Graves disease.

The chain carries TRBV18 and TRBJ1-1, with TRBD1 matching over 8 bases. Germline assignment: CDR1 KGHSH and CDR2 LQKENI. With V trimmed by 5 bases and J by 1 base, 3 bases remained unmatched. There are 14 residues in the CDR3. The CDR3 region has the DNA TGTGCCAGCTCAGGACAGGGTGAGAACACTGAAGCTTTCTTT. This translates into CASSGQGENTEAFF. Using reference TRBV18 and TRBJ1-1 for the parts outside the CDR3, the full variable domain is NAGVMQNPRHLVRRRGQEARLRCSPMKGHSHVYWYRQLPEEGLKFMVYLQKENIIDESGMPKERFSAEFPKEGPSILRIQQVVRGDSAAYFCASSGQGENTEAFFGQGTRLTVV.

This clonotype has a count of ten or more. The chain is built from TRBV28 and TRBJ1-5; 7 bases map to TRBD1. Germline V lookup: CDR1 MDHEN, CDR2 SYDVKM. The CDR3 has 15 amino acids. V lost 1 base and J lost 4; bases outside the gene matches: 4. The CDR3 DNA reads TGTGCCAGCAGTTTATCAGGGGGTGGTAATCAGCCCCAGCATTTT. Its translation is CASSLSGGGNQPQHF. The full variable domain, in which reference TRBV28 and TRBJ1-5 provide the parts outside the CDR3, is DVKVTQSSRYLVKRTGEKVFLECVQDMDHENMFWYRQDPGLGLRLIYFSYDVKMKEKGDIPEGYSVSREKKERFSLILESASTNQTSMYLCASSLSGGGNQPQHFGDGTRLSIL.

The chain has TRBV2 and TRBJ2-1; 7 bases line up with TRBD2. The CDR3 spans 14 residues. Trimming cost V 1 base and J 4 bases; bases outside gene matches: 1. Germline values: CDR1 SNHLY, CDR2 FYNNEI. This CDR3 is CASSEEAGYNEQFF. CDR3 nucleotides: TGTGCCAGCAGTGAAGAAGCGGGATACAATGAGCAGTTCTTC. The complete variable domain, with remaining parts taken from reference TRBV2 and TRBJ2-1, reads EPEVTQTPSHQVTQMGQEVILRCVPISNHLYFYWYRQILGQKVEFLVSFYNNEISEKSEIFDDQFSVERPDGSNFTLKIRSTKLEDSAMYFCASSEEAGYNEQFFGPGTRLTVL.

Comments on this clonotype: It may be a read error: a sequence one base away is much more abundant. This chain uses TRBV3-1 with TRBJ2-1; D not certain. The germline gives CDR1 LGHDT, CDR2 YNNKEL (reference sequence). The CDR3 runs to 12 residues. DNA for the CDR3: TGTGCCAGCAGCCGACACTACAATGAGCAGCTCTTC. Translated, it gives CASSRHYNEQLF.

This clonotype came up many times. The CDR3 here is CASRSASKYNEQFF. The CDR3 DNA reads as TGTGCCAGCAGGAGTGCCTCCAAATACAATGAGCAGTTCTTC. This chain joins TRBV7-8 and TRBJ2-1, with unresolved D. CDR3 length: 14 residues. Germline CDR1 SGHVS, CDR2 FQNEAQ. Trimming shortened V by 6 bases and J by 4 bases, and 13 bases separated the two germline ends.

Ten or more counts support this clonotype. The V call is TRBV12-3 or TRBV12-4, the J call TRBJ2-4; 7 bases agree with TRBD1. After removal of 4 bases from V and 8 bases from J, the junction contained 11 bases not matched to a gene. The CDR3 spans 15 residues. CDR3 in DNA: TGTGCCAGCAGTTCTATCTCCAACAGGGGCGACATTCAGTACTTC. This sequence encodes CASSSISNRGDIQYF.

This clonotype was seen many times. This sequence joins TRBV28 and TRBJ2-7; D is unresolved. The CDR3 sequence is 12 residues long. V was pared by 5 bases and J by 3 bases, with 8 bases between. The germline gives CDR1 MDHEN, CDR2 SYDVKM. Here the CDR3 reads CASSQGNYEQYF. The CDR3, as DNA: TGTGCCAGCAGTCAAGGTAACTACGAGCAGTACTTC. The complete variable domain, with remaining parts taken from reference TRBV28 and TRBJ2-7, reads DVKVTQSSRYLVKRTGEKVFLECVQDMDHENMFWYRQDPGLGLRLIYFSYDVKMKEKGDIPEGYSVSREKKERFSLILESASTNQTSMYLCASSQGNYEQYFGPGTRLTVT.

CDR3 coding DNA: TGTGCCAGCAGCCAAGGGGCAGGCATTCGAATGGGCTACACCTTC. Its protein product is CASSQGAGIRMGYTF. This rearrangement joins TRBV4-2 to TRBJ1-2; no reliable D call. The length of the CDR3 is 15 residues. The ends were cut back, 1 base at V and 8 bases at J, with 17 bases in the middle. Germline CDR1 and CDR2: LGHNA and YNFKEQ.

With regard to this clonotype: The junction departs from the called germline gene at one end, perhaps through a read error. This chain links TRBV11-2 with TRBJ2-7; 9 bases align to TRBD1. The length of the CDR3 is 14 residues. Looked up from germline, CDR1 is SGHAT and CDR2 is FQNNGV. This CDR3 is CASSRTGQGYERYF. DNA of the CDR3: TGTGCCAGCAGCCGAACGGGACAGGGCTACGAGCGGTACTTC.

Note on this clonotype: Being one base from a much bigger clone, this may be a read error. The chain carries TRBV20-1 and TRBJ2-3; a weak D match, TRBD2 (7 bases). V shed 6 bases and J shed 14 bases, with 18 bases lying between them. Germline loops: CDR1 DFQATT, CDR2 SNEGSKA (reference sequence). CDR3 length: 11 residues. The CDR3 sequence is CSAPEIRGGYF. The DNA of the CDR3 is TGCAGTGCCCCGGAAATAAGGGGGGGGTATTTT.

This clonotype showed up just a few times. The chain employs TRBV5-1 and TRBJ1-1; D uncertain. CDR1 is SGHRS and CDR2 is YFSETQ in the germline V gene. The CDR3 contains 14 residues. Trimming cost V 4 bases and J 3 bases, with 13 bases left between them. CDR3 nucleotide sequence: TGCGCCAGCAGCGCCCCACCAGGAGACACTGAAGCTTTCTTT. It codes for CASSAPPGDTEAFF.